The entry below describes one T cell receptor (beta chain). No antigen is known for it. Using immunoSEQ multiplex PCR, the repertoire was profiled, and TCRdb retains in-frame clones only, with some absent. The sample lists some 81,000 clones, about 89% occurring once. The sample originates from a study of graft-versus-host responses after intestinal transplantation. The germline V gene encodes CDR1 ENHRY and CDR2 SYGVKD. Trimming left V 0 bases short and J 4 bases short, with 12 bases between. The CDR3 contains 15 residues. V is TRBV10-3 and J is TRBJ1-2; perhaps TRBD1 as D (6 bases). This sequence was found in a human donor who received an intestinal transplant. Specimen: unstimulated CD4+ T cells sorted from spleen or lymph node cells, collected before intestinal transplant. CDR3 sequence: CAISESTNRVYGYTF. CDR3 coding DNA: TGTGCCATCAGTGAGTCGACGAACAGGGTCTATGGCTACACCTTC.